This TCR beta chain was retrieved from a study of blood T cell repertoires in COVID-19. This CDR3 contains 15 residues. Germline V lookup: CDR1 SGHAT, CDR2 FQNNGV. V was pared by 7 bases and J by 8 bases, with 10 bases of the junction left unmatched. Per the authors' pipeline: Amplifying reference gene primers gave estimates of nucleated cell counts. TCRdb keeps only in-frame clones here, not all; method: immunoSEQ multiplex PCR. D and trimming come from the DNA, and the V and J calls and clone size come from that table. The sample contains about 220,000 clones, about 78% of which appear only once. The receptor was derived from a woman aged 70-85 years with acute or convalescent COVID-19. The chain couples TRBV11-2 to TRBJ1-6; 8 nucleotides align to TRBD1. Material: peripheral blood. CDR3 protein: CASTSSGGAYSPLHF. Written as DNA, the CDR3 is TGTGCCAGCACCTCGTCAGGGGGCGCTTATTCACCCCTCCACTTT.